This T cell receptor beta chain was recorded in a study of shared T cell receptors in the human thymus. V was cut by 5 bases and J by 5 bases, with 21 bases left in between. The CDR3 runs to 16 residues. Germline V gene sequence: CDR1 MNHNY, CDR2 SVGAGI (reference sequence). Sequencing used immunoSEQ multiplex PCR; TCRdb keeps in-frame clones, though not all of them. The sample has about 400,000 clones; more than 85% are singletons. Input material: thymocytes. This sequence joins TRBV6-6 and TRBJ2-5; the D call may be TRBD1 or TRBD2 (5 bases each). The receptor's source is a human donor. The CDR3 protein is CASSPPGRTEVETQYF. CDR3 sequence (DNA): TGTGCCAGCAGTCCTCCGGGACGTACCGAGGTCGAGACCCAGTACTTC.